These T cell receptor beta chains were read from a single sample in a study of blood T cell repertoires in COVID-19. TCRdb keeps only in-frame clones here, not all; method: immunoSEQ multiplex PCR. This sample has about 220,000 clones; roughly four fifths occur once, and the top ten carry roughly 2.4%. Sequenced input: peripheral blood. These TCRs come from a woman aged 60 to 75 with acute or convalescent COVID-19. The CDR3 runs from the conserved cysteine through the conserved F or W.

v_call cdr3_aa
TRBV4-2 CASSQLAGSTDTQYF
TRBV5-6 CASSSGQLTSPLHF
TRBV5-1 CASSAGTGSEAFF
TRBV9 CASSVGPSRDEQFF
TRBV3-1/TRBV3-2 CASSQDIPTEAFF
TRBV6-5 CASTTGRFNQPQHF
TRBV5-1 CASSADRGYHEQYF
TRBV28 CASSDTGGNQETQYF
TRBV6-2/TRBV6-3 CASSYGNRVPETQYF
TRBV29-1 CSVEDVRGYEQFF
TRBV4-1 CASSQVSGGVFLDTQYF
TRBV5-1 CASSLGGTANTEAFF
TRBV6-1 CASSEVIGAKNIQYF
TRBV4-3 CASSQGEGGSSYNEQFF
TRBV19 CASSIEASGGAVDTQYF
TRBV3-1/TRBV3-2 CASSQAGTGYQPQHF
TRBV6-2/TRBV6-3 CASSGLRQQYF
TRBV6-5 CASHRGLNTEAFF
TRBV28 CASSPSGLTNYGYTF
TRBV4-1 CASSQDEQPVRGYTF
TRBV27 CASSLSYNRHQAFF
TRBV5-1 CASSFGDYYGYTF
TRBV3-1/TRBV3-2 CASSPPVTNEKLFF